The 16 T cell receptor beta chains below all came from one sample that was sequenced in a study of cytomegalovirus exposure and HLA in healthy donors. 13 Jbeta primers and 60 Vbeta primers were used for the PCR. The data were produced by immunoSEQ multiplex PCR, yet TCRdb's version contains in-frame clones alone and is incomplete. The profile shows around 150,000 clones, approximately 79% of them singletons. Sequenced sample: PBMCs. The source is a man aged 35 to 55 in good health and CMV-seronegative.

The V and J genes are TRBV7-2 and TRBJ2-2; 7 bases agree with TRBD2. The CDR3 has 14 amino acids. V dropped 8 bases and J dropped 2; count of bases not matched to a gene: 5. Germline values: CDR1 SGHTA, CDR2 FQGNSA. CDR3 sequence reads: CASRGVGNTGELFF. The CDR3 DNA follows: TGTGCCAGCCGGGGGGTCGGTAACACCGGGGAGCTGTTTTTT.

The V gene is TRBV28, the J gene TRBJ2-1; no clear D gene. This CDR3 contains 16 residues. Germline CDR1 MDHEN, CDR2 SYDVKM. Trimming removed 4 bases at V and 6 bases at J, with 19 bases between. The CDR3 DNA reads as TGTGCCAGCAGTTCTCCCCGGCTAGACCGCTTCAATGAGCAGTTCTTC. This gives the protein CASSSPRLDRFNEQFF.

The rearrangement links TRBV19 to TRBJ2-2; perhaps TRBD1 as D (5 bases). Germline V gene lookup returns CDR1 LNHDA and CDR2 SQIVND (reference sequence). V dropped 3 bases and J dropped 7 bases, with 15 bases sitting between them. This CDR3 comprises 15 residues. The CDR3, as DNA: TGTGCCAGTAGTATGTCCAGGGCAGGCGGCGGGGAGCTGTTTTTT. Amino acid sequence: CASSMSRAGGGELFF.

The CDR3 nucleotides read TGTGCCAGCAGGGCCCCCCTGACAGGTACAATTCAGTTCTTC. Encoded protein: CASRAPLTGTIQFF. The chain employs TRBV5-5 and TRBJ2-1; tentatively, D is TRBD1 (6 bases). Germline V gives CDR1 SGHKS, CDR2 YYEKEE (reference sequence). The V end was cut by 5 bases, the J end by 13 bases, with 22 bases between. The CDR3 runs to 14 residues.

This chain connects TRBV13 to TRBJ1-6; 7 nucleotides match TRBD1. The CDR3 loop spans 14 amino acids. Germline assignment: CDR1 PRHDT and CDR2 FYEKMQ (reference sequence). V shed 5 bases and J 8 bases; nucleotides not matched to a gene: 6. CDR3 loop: CASSQGQADSPLHF. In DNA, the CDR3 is TGTGCCAGCAGCCAAGGACAGGCAGATTCACCCCTCCACTTT. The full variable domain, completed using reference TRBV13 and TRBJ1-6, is AAGVIQSPRHLIKEKRETATLKCYPIPRHDTVYWYQQGPGQDPQFLISFYEKMQSDKGSIPDRFSAQQFSDYHSELNMSSLELGDSALYFCASSQGQADSPLHFGNGTRLTVT.

The CDR3 DNA reads TGTGCCAGCAGCTTAAACAGGGTAGGAGAGGGCTACACCTTC. Protein: CASSLNRVGEGYTF. The chain recombines TRBV28 with TRBJ1-2, with a weak D call TRBD1 (6 bases). Trimming cost V 6 bases and J 8 bases, with 19 bases left between them. The germline V gene has CDR1 MDHEN and CDR2 SYDVKM. The CDR3 consists of 14 residues.

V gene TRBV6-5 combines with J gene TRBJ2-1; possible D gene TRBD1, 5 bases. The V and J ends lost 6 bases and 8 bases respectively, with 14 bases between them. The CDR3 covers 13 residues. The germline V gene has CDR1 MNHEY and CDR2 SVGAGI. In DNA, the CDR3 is TGTGCCAGCAGGTCTTGGGGCGTCGATGAGCAGTTCTTC. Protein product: CASRSWGVDEQFF.

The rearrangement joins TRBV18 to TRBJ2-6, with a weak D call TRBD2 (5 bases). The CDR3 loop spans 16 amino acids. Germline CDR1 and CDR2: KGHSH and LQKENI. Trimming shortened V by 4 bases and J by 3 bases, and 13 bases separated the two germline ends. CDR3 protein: CASSQFTGFGANVLTF. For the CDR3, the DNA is TGTGCCAGCTCACAGTTCACGGGGTTTGGGGCCAACGTCCTGACTTTC.

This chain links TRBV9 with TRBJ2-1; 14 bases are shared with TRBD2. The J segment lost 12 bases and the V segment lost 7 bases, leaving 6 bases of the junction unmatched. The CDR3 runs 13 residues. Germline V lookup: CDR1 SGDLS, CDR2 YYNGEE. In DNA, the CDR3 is TGTGCCAGCGGGACTAGCGGGAGCAGGACGCAGTTCTTC. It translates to CASGTSGSRTQFF.

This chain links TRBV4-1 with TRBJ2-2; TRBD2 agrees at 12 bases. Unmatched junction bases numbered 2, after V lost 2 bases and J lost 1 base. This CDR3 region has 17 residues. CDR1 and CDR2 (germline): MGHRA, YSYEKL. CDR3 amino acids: CASSQLLAGGNTGELFF. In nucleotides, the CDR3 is TGCGCCAGCAGCCAATTACTAGCGGGAGGGAACACCGGGGAGCTGTTTTTT.

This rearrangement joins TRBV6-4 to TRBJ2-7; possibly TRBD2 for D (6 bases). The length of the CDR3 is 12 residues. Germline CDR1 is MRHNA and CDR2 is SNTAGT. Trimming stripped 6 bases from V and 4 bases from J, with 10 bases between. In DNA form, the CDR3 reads TGTGCCAGCAGGTTTGGAGGGTACGAGCAGTACTTC. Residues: CASRFGGYEQYF.

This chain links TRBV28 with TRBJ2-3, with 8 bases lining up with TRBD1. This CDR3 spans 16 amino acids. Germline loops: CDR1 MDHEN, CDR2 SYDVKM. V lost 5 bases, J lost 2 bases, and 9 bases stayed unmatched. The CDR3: CASSPGGQGTTDTQYF. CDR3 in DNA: TGTGCCAGCAGTCCTGGTGGACAGGGAACCACAGATACGCAGTATTTT.

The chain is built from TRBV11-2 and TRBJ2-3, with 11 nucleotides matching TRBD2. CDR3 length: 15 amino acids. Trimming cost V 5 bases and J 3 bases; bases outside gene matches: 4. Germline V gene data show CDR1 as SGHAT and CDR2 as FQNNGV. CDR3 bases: TGTGCCAGCAGCGTGACTAGCGGGATTACAGATACGCAGTATTTT. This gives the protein CASSVTSGITDTQYF.

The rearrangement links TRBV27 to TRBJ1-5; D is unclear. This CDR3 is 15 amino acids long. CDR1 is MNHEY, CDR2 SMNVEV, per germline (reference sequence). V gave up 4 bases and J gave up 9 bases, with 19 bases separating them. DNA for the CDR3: TGTGCCAGCAGTTCTCAGGTCCCGGCCCCGCGGCCCCAGCATTTT. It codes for CASSSQVPAPRPQHF.

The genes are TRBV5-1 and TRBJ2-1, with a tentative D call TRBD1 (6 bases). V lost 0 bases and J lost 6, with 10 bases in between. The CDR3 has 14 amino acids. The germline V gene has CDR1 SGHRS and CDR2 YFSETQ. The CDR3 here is CASSLEGQINEQFF. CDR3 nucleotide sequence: TGCGCCAGCAGCTTGGAGGGACAAATCAATGAGCAGTTCTTC.

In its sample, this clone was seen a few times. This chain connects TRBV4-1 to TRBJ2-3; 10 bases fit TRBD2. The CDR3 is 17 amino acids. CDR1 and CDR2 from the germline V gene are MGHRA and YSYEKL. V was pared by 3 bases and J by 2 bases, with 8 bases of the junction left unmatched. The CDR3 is CASSHVLSGRATDTQYF. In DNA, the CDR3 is TGCGCCAGCAGCCATGTTTTAAGCGGGAGGGCCACAGATACGCAGTATTTT.